These 9 T cell receptor beta chains were sequenced from one sample in a study of T cells in Graves' hyperthyroidism and ophthalmopathy. TCR beta CDR3 sequences were amplified from RNA transcripts. In the first-round RT-PCR of the TCR CDR3, the HTBI primer set was used. TCRdb re-called the multiplex PCR reads with MiXCR, one entry per CDR3 protein. The sample holds about 520,000 distinct CDR3 sequences, approximately 24% seen once. What was sequenced was blood. Receptors were obtained from a woman aged 30 to 39 with Graves' ophthalmopathy.

This clonotype appeared many times. The rearrangement uses TRBV12-3 or TRBV12-4 and TRBJ1-1; perhaps TRBD1 as D (6 bases). The V end was cut by 0 bases, the J end by 6 bases, with 11 bases between. CDR3 length: 14 amino acids. Here the CDR3 DNA reads TGTGCCAGCAGTTTAGCCCAGGGGCGCGCTGAAGCTTTCTTT. As protein: CASSLAQGRAEAFF.

In this sample, this clonotype turned up many times. The V gene is TRBV11-1, the J gene TRBJ2-5; D might be TRBD1 (5 bases). Germline CDR1 SGHAT, CDR2 FQDESV (reference sequence). The CDR3 has 13 residues. V dropped 6 bases and J dropped 4 bases, with 12 bases sitting between them. The CDR3 DNA follows: TGTGCCAGCAGATCAGACAGTAGAGAGACCCAGTACTTC. Its translation: CASRSDSRETQYF.

As to this clonotype: The junction departs from the called germline gene at one end, perhaps through a read error. The V and J genes are TRBV12-3 or TRBV12-4 and TRBJ2-7; 10 bases fit TRBD1. This CDR3 comprises 14 residues. The CDR3 protein is CASSSWDRGYEEYF. The CDR3 bases are TGTGCCAGCAGTTCCTGGGACAGGGGTTACGAGGAGTACTTC.

This clonotype was detected ten times or more. The chain combines TRBV7-9 with TRBJ1-1; the D is unclear. The CDR3 has 13 amino acids. The V gene lost 5 bases and the J gene lost 1 base, with 8 bases spanning the gap. Germline values: CDR1 SEHNR, CDR2 FQNEAQ (reference sequence). This CDR3 is CASSGMGNTEAFF. The CDR3, as DNA: TGTGCCAGCAGCGGGATGGGGAACACTGAAGCTTTCTTT.

The chain has TRBV20-1 and TRBJ2-5; 7 bases map to TRBD2. The germline V gene has CDR1 DFQATT and CDR2 SNEGSKA (reference sequence). The CDR3 loop spans 12 amino acids. V shed 7 bases, J shed 0 bases, and the junction held 2 bases outside the gene matches. CDR3 residues: CSERGNQETQYF. CDR3 DNA: TGCAGTGAGCGGGGCAACCAAGAGACCCAGTACTTC.

This rearrangement joins TRBV7-3 to TRBJ1-1; D ambiguous. Trimming left V 5 bases short and J 3 bases short, with 19 bases between. Germline V gene lookup returns CDR1 SGHTA and CDR2 FQGTGA. This CDR3 has 16 amino acids. The CDR3 bases are TGTGCCAGCAGCGCCTGCAGGAAAAGGGTGGACACTGAAGCTTTCTTT. Translating gives CASSACRKRVDTEAFF.

In the case of this clonotype: A much bigger clone sits one base away, suggesting this may be a read error. The rearrangement joins TRBV28 to TRBJ1-2; weak D call: TRBD1 (5 bases). The CDR3 covers 15 residues. Germline-derived CDR1 and CDR2 are MDHEN and SYDVKM. CDR3 loop: CASCLVSGVGYGYTF. As DNA, the CDR3 is TGTGCCAGCTGTTTAGTCTCGGGGGTTGGCTATGGCTACACCTTC.

The table lists this clonotype with many counts. The conserved phenylalanine or tryptophan is not found at the CDR3 terminus, so this likely reflects a read error. The chain couples TRBV6-5 to TRBJ2-2, with 7 bases identical to TRBD1. The J segment lost 0 bases and the V segment lost 3 bases, leaving 7 bases of the junction unmatched. This CDR3 contains 17 residues. Germline values: CDR1 MNHEY, CDR2 SVGAGI. CDR3 coding DNA: TGTGCCAGCAGTTATGGTAGGGGGCCGACGAACACCGGGGAGCTGTTTCTT. Amino acid sequence: CASSYGRGPTNTGELFL.

In its sample, this clonotype was seen once. Without the conserved terminal phenylalanine or tryptophan, this CDR3 likely stems from a read error. The chain recombines TRBV13 with TRBJ1-1, with no clear D. The V gene lost 1 base and the J gene lost 0 bases, with 21 bases spanning the gap. There are 19 residues in the CDR3. Germline loops: CDR1 PRHDT, CDR2 FYEKMQ (reference sequence). DNA of the CDR3: TGTGCCAGCAGCTTAGAAGTAGGGTCGGAGCCATTCATGAACACTGAAGCTTTCTAT. It yields the protein CASSLEVGSEPFMNTEAFY.